The rows below give T cell receptor beta chains drawn from one sample of a study of shared clonotypes between healthy human individuals. Sequencing was performed with immunoSEQ multiplex PCR; in TCRdb, only in-frame clones are kept and a portion is missing. The sample consists of 100,000 to 130,000 clones, 68% of them appearing once. Sequenced material: memory CD8+ T cells sorted from blood. The receptors here all came from a woman aged 25 to 45 in good health. CDR3s include the opening cysteine and the closing phenylalanine or tryptophan. The D gene is left open where the match is weak. Rows may omit the clone size; those that give it use once, few, many or a size class.

size	V	J	D	CDR3	DNA
NA	TRBV2	TRBJ2-7	NA	CASSSAEPYEQYF	TGTGCCAGCAGTTCCGCCGAGCCCTACGAGCAGTACTTC
few	TRBV27	TRBJ2-7	NA	CASSSRVGEQYF	TGTGCCAGCAGTTCCAGGGTAGGCGAGCAGTACTTC
NA	TRBV25-1	TRBJ1-1	NA	CASSDVRGENTEAFF	TGTGCCAGCAGTGATGTTAGGGGGGAGAACACTGAAGCTTTCTTT
NA	TRBV30	TRBJ2-3	NA	CAWSVLGDTQYF	TGTGCCTGGAGTGTATTGGGGGATACGCAGTATTTT
NA	TRBV27	TRBJ1-1	NA	CASTGDTNTEAFF	TGTGCCAGCACCGGCGACACGAACACTGAAGCTTTCTTT
NA	TRBV30	TRBJ2-1	NA	CAWSVPPSNEQFF	TGTGCCTGGAGTGTACCCCCGAGCAATGAGCAGTTCTTC
NA	TRBV25-1	TRBJ2-1	NA	CASSAASFSYNEQFF	TGTGCCAGCAGTGCGGCTAGCTTCTCCTACAATGAGCAGTTCTTC
few	TRBV6-4	TRBJ1-2	TRBD1	CASSSGTDTNYGYTF	TGTGCCAGCAGTTCGGGGACAGACACGAACTATGGCTACACCTTC
NA	TRBV5-4	TRBJ2-3	NA	CASSLDGGFTDTQYF	TGTGCCAGCAGCTTGGATGGCGGGTTCACAGATACGCAGTATTTT
few	TRBV11-3	TRBJ2-1	NA	CASSLAGGHHNEQFF	TGTGCCAGCAGCTTAGCGGGGGGCCACCACAATGAGCAGTTCTTC
many	TRBV11-3	TRBJ1-1	TRBD1	CASSTSEEGASTEAFF	TGTGCCAGCAGCACCTCTGAGGAGGGGGCGAGCACTGAAGCTTTCTTT
NA	TRBV6-5	TRBJ2-7	TRBD1	CATRGTGKTYEQYF	TGTGCCACTAGGGGGACAGGCAAAACCTACGAGCAGTACTTC
NA	TRBV7-8	TRBJ1-5	NA	CASSPQGARTQPQHF	TGTGCCAGCAGCCCACAGGGAGCTAGGACACAGCCCCAGCATTTT
once	TRBV13	TRBJ1-2	TRBD1	CASSTWTGNRYGYTF	TGTGCCAGCAGCACCTGGACAGGGAATCGCTATGGCTACACCTTC
NA	TRBV25-1	TRBJ2-2	TRBD2	CASSEPAGGPGELFF	TGTGCCAGCAGTGAACCAGCGGGAGGGCCCGGGGAGCTGTTTTTT
NA	TRBV5-6	TRBJ2-7	NA	CASSRNNQGGEQYF	TGTGCCAGCAGCCGAAATAACCAGGGCGGCGAGCAGTACTTC
many	TRBV19	TRBJ1-1	NA	CASSSNTGNTEAFF	TGTGCCAGTAGTTCAAACACAGGGAACACTGAAGCTTTCTTT
NA	TRBV9	TRBJ1-1	NA	CASSVAVTRLPFMYEAFF	TGTGCCAGCAGCGTAGCTGTTACCAGGTTACCCTTTATGTATGAAGCTTTCTTT
few	TRBV5-4	TRBJ2-7	TRBD2	CASSPGTSGTYEQYF	TGTGCCAGCAGCCCGGGGACTAGCGGAACCTACGAGCAGTACTTC
NA	TRBV29-1	TRBJ1-3	NA	CSVSVSSGNTIYF	TGCAGCGTTTCTGTAAGCTCTGGAAACACCATATATTTT
NA	TRBV30	TRBJ2-1	NA	CAYERVGNEQFF	TGTGCCTATGAGCGGGTTGGCAATGAGCAGTTCTTC
NA	TRBV7-9	TRBJ1-1	NA	CASSLAPVGAFF	TGTGCCAGCAGCTTAGCTCCCGTGGGAGCTTTCTTT
NA	TRBV11-2	TRBJ2-7	TRBD2	CASSLDFLWAGGPWDEQYF	TGTGCCAGCAGCTTAGACTTCTTGTGGGCGGGAGGGCCATGGGACGAGCAGTACTTC
NA	TRBV7-9	TRBJ1-5	NA	CASSSDAQPQHF	TGTGCCAGCAGCTCCGACGCTCAGCCCCAGCATTTT
NA	TRBV28	TRBJ1-1	TRBD1	CASSIRDRGALDTEAFF	TGTGCCAGCAGTATAAGGGACAGGGGTGCGTTGGACACTGAAGCTTTCTTT
NA	TRBV15	TRBJ1-6	TRBD1	CATSRNRGPNSPLHF	TGTGCCACCAGCAGGAACAGGGGACCTAATTCACCCCTCCACTTT
few	TRBV20-1	TRBJ1-2	NA	CSAQGLGGYTF	TGCAGTGCCCAGGGGCTCGGTGGCTACACCTTC
few	TRBV13	TRBJ1-1	TRBD1	CASSFLTGGRKMRYTEAFF	TGTGCCAGCAGCTTCCTCACAGGGGGCCGGAAGATGAGGTATACTGAAGCTTTCTTT
NA	TRBV5-4	TRBJ2-7	NA	CASRPRPSPVKGSYEQYF	TGTGCCAGCAGGCCTCGGCCTAGCCCAGTCAAAGGCTCCTACGAGCAGTACTTC
NA	TRBV6-5	TRBJ2-1	TRBD2	CASSRGGHEQFF	TGTGCCAGCAGTCGGGGGGGGCACGAGCAGTTCTTC
few	TRBV25-1	TRBJ2-3	TRBD2	CASSAPDSGRTTDTQYF	TGTGCCAGCAGTGCCCCGGATAGCGGGAGGACCACAGATACGCAGTATTTT
NA	TRBV10-3	TRBJ2-1	TRBD2	CAISGGRLAGGPPYNEQFF	TGTGCCATCAGTGGGGGGCGGCTAGCGGGAGGGCCACCCTACAATGAGCAGTTCTTC
few	TRBV7-9	TRBJ1-1	TRBD1	CASRLTGGNTEAFF	TGTGCCAGCAGATTGACAGGGGGCAACACTGAAGCTTTCTTT
few	TRBV25-1	TRBJ2-7	NA	CASSESKGTYEQYF	TGTGCCAGCAGTGAATCCAAGGGAACCTACGAGCAGTACTTC
NA	TRBV28	TRBJ2-2	NA	CASSPAARWPWGLSFAGELFF	TGTGCCAGCAGCCCCGCAGCCCGTTGGCCGTGGGGTTTAAGTTTTGCCGGGGAGCTGTTTTTT
NA	TRBV28	TRBJ1-5	NA	CASSLVRMGSNQPQHF	TGTGCCAGCAGTTTGGTAAGGATGGGTAGCAATCAGCCCCAGCATTTT
once	TRBV7-2	TRBJ2-3	TRBD1	CASSLGQGHTDTQYF	TGTGCCAGCAGCCTGGGACAGGGACACACAGATACGCAGTATTTT
NA	TRBV5-6	TRBJ2-7	NA	CASSFNFYEQYF	TGTGCCAGCAGCTTTAATTTTTACGAGCAGTACTTC
NA	TRBV11-2	TRBJ1-2	NA	CASSLGSANYGYTF	TGTGCCAGCAGCTTGGGGTCCGCTAACTATGGCTACACCTTC
few	TRBV7-8	TRBJ1-1	NA	CASSLSPLTEAFF	TGTGCCAGCAGTTTAAGCCCCTTAACTGAAGCTTTCTTT
NA	TRBV11-2	TRBJ1-5	NA	CASSDGQNQPQHF	TGTGCCAGCAGCGACGGACAGAATCAGCCCCAGCATTTT
NA	TRBV28	TRBJ2-3	NA	CASSLRPGALGNTQYF	TGTGCCAGCAGTTTACGTCCGGGGGCGCTGGGGAATACGCAGTATTTT